This T cell receptor beta chain was profiled in a study of metastatic and nonmetastatic thyroid tumors. Turning to the study itself: Repertoires from malignant and benign thyroid patients were compared across blood and tumor or nodule tissue. Study-wide results and limits: Reported TCR beta diversity, measured in blood and tumor, was significantly higher for malignant thyroid tumors than for benign nodules.

Many counts were recorded for this clone. The antigen is not known. Thyroid surgery took place with no prior treatment in any patient. In the authors' workflow: Clinicopathological groups supplied CDR3 differences that were used to build a distant-metastasis classifier for papillary thyroid cancer. TCRdb re-called clones from the PCR reads using MiXCR. Clone size and V and J calls follow TCRdb, not the original study. The data contain 30,000 to 35,000 clones, about 15% of them seen just once; the ten biggest clones take up approximately 18%. The CDR3 contains 13 residues. Germline V gene data show CDR1 as MDHEN and CDR2 as SYDVKM. Trimming removed 7 bases from V and 4 bases from J, with 14 bases in between.

This clonotype was obtained from a male donor with papillary thyroid cancer or a benign thyroid nodule (not recorded which). Some clones in this sample may be carry-over from other donors' samples. The sequenced sample consisted of blood. The chain couples TRBV28 to TRBJ2-7, with TRBD2 as a possible D gene (7 bases). Written as DNA, the CDR3 is TGTGCCAGCAAGAAGGGGGGGCGTTACGAGCAGTACTTC. As protein: CASKKGGRYEQYF.